This record looks at one T cell receptor beta chain sequence and its context. What it binds is unknown. This entry is derived from a study of OX40 agonist ivuxolimab in advanced cancers. Study-wide background: Patients received the agonistic anti-OX40 (CD134) antibody ivuxolimab. A history of anti-PD-1, anti-PD-L1 or anti-CTLA-4 therapy was acceptable, and around 36% had some.

This table comes from immunoSEQ multiplex PCR, and its TCRdb copy is limited to in-frame clones, with some not included. This table has tens of thousands of clones, 70% to 80% appearing once. The study, taken as a whole, reports: Some of the nonresponding patients also showed low levels of normalized T-cell clonal expansion. CD8+ T cells averaged more expanded clones than CD4+.

This sequence originates from an adult with an advanced solid tumor such as melanoma, head and neck, liver or kidney cancer. The input for sequencing was CD4+ or CD8+ T cells sorted from blood, taken in a trial of the OX40 agonist ivuxolimab.

For the CDR3, the DNA is TGTGCCAGCAGCCCCCGGGGACCAGATACGCAGTATTTT. It yields the protein CASSPRGPDTQYF. This chain connects TRBV7-9 to TRBJ2-3; D may correspond to TRBD1 or TRBD2 (5 bases each). Deletions cut 5 bases from V and 4 bases from J, with 10 bases between. Germline V gives CDR1 SEHNR, CDR2 FQNEAQ (reference sequence). CDR3 size: 13 residues.